This T cell receptor (beta chain) came from a study of cytomegalovirus exposure and HLA in healthy donors. General study findings and limits: In a later analysis, HLA-associated beta chains showed higher expansion and lower generation probabilities than comparable chains.

The PCR employed 60 Vbeta primers together with 13 Jbeta primers. TCRdb's table, derived via immunoSEQ multiplex PCR, lists solely in-frame clones and lacks some. The table has 95,000 or so clones, just under 70% seen once; the top ten hold approximately 16%. CDR1 is SGHVS, CDR2 FQNEAQ, per germline. V was clipped by 5 bases and J by 5 bases; unmatched bases: 15. This CDR3 is built from 17 residues. This clone has just a few counts. Its antigen is not known. Sample: PBMCs. This rearrangement joins TRBV7-8 to TRBJ2-1, with 7 bases identical to TRBD2. This clonotype was obtained from a woman aged 45-59 years in good health and CMV-seropositive. The CDR3 sequence: CASSPQLSGKKHNEQFF. CDR3 in DNA: TGTGCCAGCAGCCCACAACTCAGCGGGAAGAAACACAATGAGCAGTTCTTC.